The 26 T cell receptor beta chains below come from one sample, sequenced in a study of T-cell memory formation after mild COVID-19. TCRdb called the 5' RACE reads again in MiXCR, with one record for every CDR3 protein. Here the sample spans approximately 390,000 distinct CDR3 sequences, about 16% being singletons. The sequencing sample was made of PBMCs or a T cell subset sorted from them (not recorded which). These receptors originate from a man aged 18 to 30 who had mild COVID-19 (a few samples of this study predate the infection). Cell type and time point are not known.

This clonotype was recorded at least ten times. V usage is TRBV12-3 or TRBV12-4 and J usage is TRBJ2-3; D is undetermined. Trimming left V 6 bases short and J 0 bases short, with 13 bases between. This CDR3 comprises 15 residues. CDR3 DNA: TGTGCCAGCAGCCTCGGGTTAACTAGCACAGATACGCAGTATTTT. The encoded protein is CASSLGLTSTDTQYF.

This chain uses TRBV3-1 with TRBJ2-1; the D is unclear. The CDR3 sequence is 11 residues long. With 5 bases removed from V and 8 bases from J, the gap between germline ends came to 7 bases. The germline CDR1 and CDR2 sequences are LGHDT and YNNKEL (reference sequence). The DNA of the CDR3 is TGTGCCAGCAGCGTTAGTTATGAGCAGTTCTTC. This gives the protein CASSVSYEQFF.

J is TRBJ1-6 and V is TRBV30, with 7 nucleotides matching TRBD1. V shed 3 bases, J shed 6 bases, and the junction held 11 bases outside the gene matches. Germline-derived CDR1 and CDR2 are GTSNPN and SVGIG (reference sequence). The CDR3 runs 16 residues. In nucleotides, the CDR3 is TGTGCCTGGAGGACTTGGCGGGCAGGGGGTAATTCACCCCTCCACTTT. Its translation is CAWRTWRAGGNSPLHF.

This clonotype was observed a few times. The chain links TRBV20-1 to TRBJ2-3; no firm D call. This CDR3 comprises 14 residues. V lost 2 bases and J 1 base, leaving 10 bases between the germline ends. Germline V gene data show CDR1 as DFQATT and CDR2 as SNEGSKA (reference sequence). This CDR3 reads CSARIGWGTDTQYF. For the CDR3, the DNA is TGCAGTGCTAGAATTGGGTGGGGCACAGATACGCAGTATTTT.

This clonotype was picked up a small number of times. The CDR3 loop is CSAPTQGIDGYTF. The CDR3 nucleotides are TGCAGTGCTCCGACACAGGGTATTGATGGCTACACCTTC. V gene TRBV20-1 combines with J gene TRBJ1-2, with a weak D call TRBD1 (6 bases). Germline V CDR1 and CDR2: DFQATT, SNEGSKA (reference sequence). There are 13 residues in the CDR3. V dropped 5 bases and J dropped 6 bases, with 16 bases sitting between them.

The rearrangement uses TRBV28 and TRBJ1-1; perhaps TRBD1 as D (6 bases). V dropped 3 bases and J dropped 7 bases, with 12 bases sitting between them. Germline V gene lookup returns CDR1 MDHEN and CDR2 SYDVKM. The CDR3 totals 13 residues. The chain's CDR3 is CASSLGGHIEAFF. CDR3 nucleotide sequence: TGTGCCAGCAGTTTGGGGGGACACATTGAAGCTTTCTTT.

The V gene is TRBV20-1, the J gene TRBJ1-6; TRBD1 agrees at 8 bases. The germline gives CDR1 DFQATT, CDR2 SNEGSKA (reference sequence). The CDR3 extends over 17 amino acids. V was clipped by 0 bases and J by 7 bases; unmatched bases: 11. CDR3 region: CSARDPTTGGLNSPLHF. DNA for the CDR3: TGCAGTGCTAGAGATCCAACAACAGGGGGTTTGAATTCACCCCTCCACTTT.

This clonotype was observed a handful of times. The rearrangement uses TRBV5-1 and TRBJ1-5; TRBD1 might be the D (6 bases). The germline CDR1 and CDR2 sequences are SGHRS and YFSETQ. V was trimmed by 0 bases and J by 5 bases, leaving 12 bases between them. The length of the CDR3 is 15 residues. In nucleotides, the CDR3 is TGCGCCAGCAGCTTGGTAGGGGGGTACGATCAGCCCCAGCATTTT. Protein: CASSLVGGYDQPQHF.

The sample holds a few counts of this clonotype. The J gene is TRBJ1-1, the V gene TRBV29-1, with D possibly being TRBD1 (5 bases). The length of the CDR3 is 12 residues. The V gene's germline CDR1 is SQVTM and CDR2 ANQGSEA. Trimming took off 3 bases at V and 3 bases at J, with 8 bases between the two ends. CDR3 DNA sequence: TGCAGCGTTGATCGACAGTACACTGAAGCTTTCTTT. This translates into CSVDRQYTEAFF.

The rearrangement uses TRBV18 and TRBJ2-5, with D perhaps being TRBD1 or TRBD2 (5 bases each). Trimming stripped 0 bases from V and 5 bases from J, with 7 bases between. The CDR3 totals 13 residues. Germline V lookup: CDR1 KGHSH, CDR2 LQKENI. The CDR3 sequence is CASSPPGDETQYF. The CDR3 bases are TGTGCCAGCTCACCACCTGGGGACGAGACCCAGTACTTC.

The table lists this clonotype with a few counts. The chain couples TRBV7-9 to TRBJ1-1; D not resolved. CDR1 and CDR2 from the germline V gene are SEHNR and FQNEAQ (reference sequence). This CDR3 comprises 14 residues. V was trimmed by 7 bases and J by 9 bases, leaving 21 bases between them. CDR3 DNA sequence: TGTGCCAGCAAGCCCCAGAATGTACGCGAGCAAGCTTTCTTT. Encoded protein: CASKPQNVREQAFF.

This sequence joins TRBV7-9 and TRBJ2-3; D not resolved. This CDR3 spans 12 amino acids. Germline values: CDR1 SEHNR, CDR2 FQNEAQ (reference sequence). The V and J ends lost 8 bases and 4 bases respectively, with 10 bases between them. CDR3 DNA sequence: TGTGCCAGCGGCCGCATTGCAGATACGCAGTATTTT. This sequence encodes CASGRIADTQYF.

The chain joins TRBV12-3 or TRBV12-4 to TRBJ2-7; D is unclear. The CDR3 totals 9 residues. V lost 11 bases and J lost 5, with 7 bases in between. The CDR3 DNA reads TGTGCCCCCTTTGACGAGCAGTACTTC. This sequence encodes CAPFDEQYF.

The chain recombines TRBV7-8 with TRBJ1-2, with TRBD1 as a possible D gene (6 bases). The CDR3 totals 13 residues. With 5 bases removed from V and 8 bases from J, the gap between germline ends came to 15 bases. Germline CDR1 is SGHVS and CDR2 is FQNEAQ. The CDR3 reads CASSDVTGIGYTF. The CDR3 coding sequence is TGTGCCAGCAGCGACGTAACAGGGATAGGCTACACCTTC.

A few counts support this clonotype. The V and J genes are TRBV12-3 or TRBV12-4 and TRBJ1-1; possible D gene TRBD1, 6 bases. CDR3 size: 13 residues. V lost 6 bases, J lost 5 bases, and 13 bases lay in between. The CDR3 protein is CASRSTGITEAFF. The CDR3 DNA reads TGTGCCAGCAGGTCCACAGGGATAACTGAAGCTTTCTTT.

Only a few counts were recorded for this clonotype. The chain couples TRBV7-2 to TRBJ2-5; D remains ambiguous. The ends were cut back, 5 bases at V and 7 bases at J, with 11 bases in the middle. CDR1 is SGHTA, CDR2 FQGNSA, per germline. CDR3 size: 12 residues. This CDR3 reads CASSPQLRTQYF. The CDR3 DNA reads as TGTGCCAGCAGCCCCCAACTCAGGACCCAGTACTTC.

This chain links TRBV20-1 with TRBJ1-1; 8 bases are shared with TRBD1. Trimming at V came to 5 bases and at J to 5 bases, leaving 10 bases not matched to a gene. The CDR3 covers 14 residues. Per germline, CDR1 DFQATT and CDR2 SNEGSKA (reference sequence). The CDR3 region has the DNA TGCAGTGCTGGATTCGGACAGGGAAGGACTGAAGCTTTCTTT. It specifies CSAGFGQGRTEAFF.

This clonotype was found a few times. The chain uses TRBV7-9 and TRBJ1-2; 7 nucleotides agree with TRBD1. V shed 0 bases and J 2 bases; nucleotides not matched to a gene: 3. The CDR3 covers 15 residues. The germline CDR1 and CDR2 sequences are SEHNR and FQNEAQ (reference sequence). The CDR3, as DNA: TGTGCCAGCAGCTTAGCGGTAGGGGGCAACTATGGCTACACCTTC. This sequence encodes CASSLAVGGNYGYTF.

This clonotype showed up just a few times. V is TRBV14 and J is TRBJ2-2, with a possible D match to TRBD2 (6 bases). The CDR3 extends over 12 amino acids. The ends were cut back, 7 bases at V and 7 bases at J, with 10 bases in the middle. Germline loops: CDR1 SGHDN, CDR2 FVKESK. Written as DNA, the CDR3 is TGTGCCAGCACCGGGGGTGGCGGGGAGCTGTTTTTT. Its protein product is CASTGGGGELFF.

The chain has TRBV7-2 and TRBJ1-6; no clear D. CDR3 length: 13 amino acids. The V and J ends lost 5 bases and 9 bases respectively, with 11 bases between them. Germline assignment: CDR1 SGHTA and CDR2 FQGNSA. The CDR3 reads CASSREAFSPLHF. DNA of the CDR3: TGTGCCAGCAGCCGAGAGGCCTTTTCACCCCTCCACTTT.

This clonotype was seen only a few times. This chain links TRBV6-2 or TRBV6-3 with TRBJ2-4; D is uncertain. Germline values: CDR1 MNHEY, CDR2 SVGEGT. V was cut by 6 bases and J by 8 bases, with 11 bases left in between. The CDR3 has 12 amino acids. CDR3 DNA sequence: TGTGCCAGCAGCCCGACTGAGGACATTCAGTACTTC. Translation: CASSPTEDIQYF.

This clonotype was observed a few times. The chain uses TRBV3-2 and TRBJ2-7; the tabulated D call, TRBD1, remains unverified against the DNA. TRBV3-2 constitutes a pseudogene. The CDR3 totals 16 residues. DNA of the CDR3: TGTGCCAGCAGCCCGTCCGGGGAAGCGGGGCGCTACGAGCAGTACTTC. Encoded protein: CASSPSGEAGRYEQYF.

This clonotype was counted only a few times. The V and J genes are TRBV3-1 and TRBJ1-1; D remains ambiguous. The CDR3 runs to 14 residues. Germline V gene lookup returns CDR1 LGHDT and CDR2 YNNKEL (reference sequence). Trimming left V 0 bases short and J 11 bases short, with 16 bases between. The CDR3 DNA reads as TGTGCCAGCAGCCAAGATTGGGCGTCGGTGCGGGCTTTCTTT. Protein: CASSQDWASVRAFF. The entire variable domain, with the rest obtained from reference TRBV3-1 and TRBJ1-1, is as follows: DTAVSQTPKYLVTQMGNDKSIKCEQNLGHDTMYWYKQDSKKFLKIMFSYNNKELIINETVPNRFSPKSPDKAHLNLHINSLELGDSAVYFCASSQDWASVRAFFGQGTRLTVV.

In this sample, this clonotype turned up a few times. The chain recombines TRBV7-9 with TRBJ2-7; TRBD2 matches 10 bases. The length of the CDR3 is 16 residues. Trimming took 4 bases from V and 1 from J; bases not matched to a gene: 7. Germline CDR1 and CDR2: SEHNR and FQNEAQ (reference sequence). The CDR3 is CASSSLLAGRSYEQYV. CDR3 nucleotide sequence: TGTGCCAGCAGCTCCTTACTAGCGGGGAGGTCCTACGAGCAGTACGTC.

This clonotype was seen once. This rearrangement joins TRBV6-2 or TRBV6-3 to TRBJ2-7; 8 bases map to TRBD1. CDR1 and CDR2 (germline): MNHEY, SVGEGT. V was pared by 2 bases and J by 1 base, with 10 bases of the junction left unmatched. There are 17 residues in the CDR3. CDR3 in DNA: TGTGCCAGCAGTTACAAACGGACAGGGAAGACTTCCTACGAGCAGTACTTC. Its translation is CASSYKRTGKTSYEQYF.

This chain joins TRBV9 and TRBJ2-1, with 10 bases lining up with TRBD2. Unmatched junction bases numbered 9, after V lost 3 bases and J lost 9 bases. The germline CDR1 and CDR2 sequences are SGDLS and YYNGEE. CDR3 length equals 15 residues. CDR3 sequence reads: CASSASGGAQTEQFF. CDR3 DNA sequence: TGTGCCAGCAGCGCAAGCGGGGGGGCTCAGACTGAGCAGTTCTTC.